This paragraph covers one TCR beta chain sequence. The antigen is undetermined. Likely a read error: the CDR3 ends without its conserved phenylalanine or tryptophan. The limits of the CDR3 on the DNA are not certain, so only TCRdb's listed CDR3 is given. The data were obtained in a study of PD-1 blockade in classical Hodgkin lymphoma. Overall study findings and caveats: No one has yet defined what causes the repertoire differences, which may be disease activity or prior therapy. There was a significant rise in CD4+ TCR diversity by C4D1, with no such rise for CD8+. Relative to healthy donors, newly diagnosed patients reportedly had lower baseline TCR diversity, which was reported as lower still in relapsed/refractory patients. Later analyses included only patients treated at least 1 year post-ASCT.

Germline CDR1 and CDR2: SGHDT and YYEEEE. The CDR3 is 11 amino acids long, termini counted. Indicated time point: cycle 4 day 1 (C4D1), after less than seven weeks of nivolumab. All patients experienced relapse after autologous stem cell transplantation, and brentuximab vedotin exposure was variable. The assay was immunoSEQ multiplex PCR, and TCRdb's table has in-frame clones only and misses some. The sample lists some 93,000 clones; 83% were seen once. The TCR comes from a human donor with classical Hodgkin lymphoma. Material: peripheral blood mononuclear cells (PBMCs), obtained before the fourth cycle of nivolumab. The chain joins TRBV5-6 to TRBJ1-1. The CDR3 reads CASSINRVRAL.